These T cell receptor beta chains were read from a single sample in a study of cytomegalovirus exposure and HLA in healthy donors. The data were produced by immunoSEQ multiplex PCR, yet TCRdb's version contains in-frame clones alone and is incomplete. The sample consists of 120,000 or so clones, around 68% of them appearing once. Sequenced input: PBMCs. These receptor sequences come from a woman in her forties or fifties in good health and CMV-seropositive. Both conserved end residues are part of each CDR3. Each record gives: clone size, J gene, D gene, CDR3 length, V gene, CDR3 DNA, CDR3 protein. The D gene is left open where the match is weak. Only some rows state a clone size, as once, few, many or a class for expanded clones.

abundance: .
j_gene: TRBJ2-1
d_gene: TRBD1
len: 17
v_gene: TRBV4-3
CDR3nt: TGCGCCAGCAGCCAGGCAAGGGGGGGGACAGGGGACAATGAGCAGTTCTTC
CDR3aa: CASSQARGGTGDNEQFF

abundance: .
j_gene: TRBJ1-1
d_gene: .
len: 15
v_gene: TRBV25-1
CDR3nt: TGTGCCAGCAGTGAATCGGGGGGCTGGAACACTGAAGCTTTCTTT
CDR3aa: CASSESGGWNTEAFF

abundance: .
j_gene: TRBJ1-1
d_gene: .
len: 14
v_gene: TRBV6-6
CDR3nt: TGTGCCACAACTTCAGGGGCGGGAGTGTCTGAAGCTTTCTTT
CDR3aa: CATTSGAGVSEAFF

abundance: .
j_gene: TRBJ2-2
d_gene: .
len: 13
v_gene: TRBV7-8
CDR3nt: TGTGCCAGCGGAACTCGGGACACCGGGGAGCTGTTTTTT
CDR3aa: CASGTRDTGELFF

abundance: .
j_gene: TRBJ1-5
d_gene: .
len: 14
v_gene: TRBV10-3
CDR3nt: TGTGCCATCAGTGAGTCCCAGAGCAATCAGCCCCAGCATTTT
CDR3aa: CAISESQSNQPQHF

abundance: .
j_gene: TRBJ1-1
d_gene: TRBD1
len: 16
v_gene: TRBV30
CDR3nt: TGTGCCTGGAGTTCTCGGACAGGGGGCTCAACCACTGAAGCTTTCTTT
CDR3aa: CAWSSRTGGSTTEAFF

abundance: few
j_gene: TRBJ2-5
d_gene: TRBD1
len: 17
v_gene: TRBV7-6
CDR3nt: TGTGCCAGCAGCTTAATGTTAGACAGGGGGCCTTGGGAGACCCAGTACTTC
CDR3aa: CASSLMLDRGPWETQYF

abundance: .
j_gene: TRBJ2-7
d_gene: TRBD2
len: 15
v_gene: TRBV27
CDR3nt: TGTGCCAGCAGTTTATCATCGGGGGGAATAAGCGAGCAGTACTTC
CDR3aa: CASSLSSGGISEQYF

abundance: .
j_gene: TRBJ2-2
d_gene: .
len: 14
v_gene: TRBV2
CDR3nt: TGTGCCAGCAGCGCCGAGGGTGTCACCGGGGAGCTGTTTTTT
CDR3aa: CASSAEGVTGELFF

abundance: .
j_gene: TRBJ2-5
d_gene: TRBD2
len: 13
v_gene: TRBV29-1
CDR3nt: TGCAGCGCTCTGACTAGCGGTCAAGAGACCCAGTACTTC
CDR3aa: CSALTSGQETQYF

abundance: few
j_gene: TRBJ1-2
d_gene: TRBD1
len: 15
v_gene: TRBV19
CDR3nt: TGTGCCAGTAGTACAGCGGACAGGGGAAGAGGAGGCTACACCTTC
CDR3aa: CASSTADRGRGGYTF

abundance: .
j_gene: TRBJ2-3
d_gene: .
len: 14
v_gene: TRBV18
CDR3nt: TGTGCCAGCTCACCACCGCACTCCACAGATACGCAGTATTTT
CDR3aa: CASSPPHSTDTQYF

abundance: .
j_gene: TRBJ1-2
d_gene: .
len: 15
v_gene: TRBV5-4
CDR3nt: TGTGCCAGCAGTCCTACAGGGTCAACTAACTATGGCTACACCTTC
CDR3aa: CASSPTGSTNYGYTF

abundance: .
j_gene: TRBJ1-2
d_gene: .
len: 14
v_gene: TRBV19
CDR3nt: TGTGCCAGTAGAGCTGGGGGCGCCCAGTATGGCTACACCTTC
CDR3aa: CASRAGGAQYGYTF

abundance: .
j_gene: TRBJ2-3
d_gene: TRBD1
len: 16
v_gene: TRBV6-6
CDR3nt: TGTGCCAGCAGTCCTAGACAGGGTGGGGGCCCAGATACGCAGTATTTT
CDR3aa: CASSPRQGGGPDTQYF

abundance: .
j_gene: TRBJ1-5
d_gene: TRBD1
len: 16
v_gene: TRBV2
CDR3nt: TGTGCCAGCAGAGAGCTCGGACAGGGAGTGTATCAGCCCCAGCATTTT
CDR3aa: CASRELGQGVYQPQHF

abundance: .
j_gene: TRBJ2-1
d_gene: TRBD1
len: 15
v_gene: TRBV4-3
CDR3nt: TGCGCCAGCAGCCAAGTGGGGGGACAGGGTGGTGAGCAGTTCTTC
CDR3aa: CASSQVGGQGGEQFF

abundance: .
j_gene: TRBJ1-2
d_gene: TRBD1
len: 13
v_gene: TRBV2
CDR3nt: TGTGCCAGCAGGGGGGACAGCGTCTATGGCTACACCTTC
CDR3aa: CASRGDSVYGYTF

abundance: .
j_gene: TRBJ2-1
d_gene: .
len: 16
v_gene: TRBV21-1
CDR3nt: TGTGCCAGCAGCCACGTACGGGGGGAGGGCTGCAATGAGCAGTTCTTC
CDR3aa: CASSHVRGEGCNEQFF

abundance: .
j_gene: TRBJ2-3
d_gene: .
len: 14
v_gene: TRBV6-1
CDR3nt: TGTGCCAGCAGTGGGGTAGCTAGCACAGATACGCAGTATTTT
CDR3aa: CASSGVASTDTQYF

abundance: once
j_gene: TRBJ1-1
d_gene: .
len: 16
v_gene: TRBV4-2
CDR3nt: TGTGCCAGCAGCCAAGAATGGGGAGACGGGAGTAGAAGGGCTTTCTTT
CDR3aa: CASSQEWGDGSRRAFF

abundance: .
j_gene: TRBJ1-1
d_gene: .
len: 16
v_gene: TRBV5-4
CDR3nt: TGTGCCAGCAGCGAACCAAAACAGGGATTAGGCACTGAAGCTTTCTTT
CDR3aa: CASSEPKQGLGTEAFF

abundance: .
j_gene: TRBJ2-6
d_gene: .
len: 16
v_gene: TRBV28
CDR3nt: TGTGCCAGCACATACGCAGGGTCTATAGGGGCCAACGTCCTGACTTTC
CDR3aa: CASTYAGSIGANVLTF

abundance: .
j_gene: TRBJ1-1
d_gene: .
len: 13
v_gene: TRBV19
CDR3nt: TGTGCCAGTAGTATGGGTTCGGGCACTGAAGCTTTCTTT
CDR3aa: CASSMGSGTEAFF

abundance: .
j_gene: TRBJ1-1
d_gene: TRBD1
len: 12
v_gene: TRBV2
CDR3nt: TGTGCCAGCAACACAGGGGGTTATGAAGCTTTCTTT
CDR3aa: CASNTGGYEAFF

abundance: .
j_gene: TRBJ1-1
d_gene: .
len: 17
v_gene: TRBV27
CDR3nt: TGTGCCAGCAGTTTATCAGGTTTTGGGGAGGGTAACACTGAAGCTTTCTTT
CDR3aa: CASSLSGFGEGNTEAFF

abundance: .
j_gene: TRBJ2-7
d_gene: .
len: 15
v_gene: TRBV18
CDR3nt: TGTGCCAGCTCACCACCGGGGCAGGTGTTGGGCGAGCAGTACTTC
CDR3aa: CASSPPGQVLGEQYF

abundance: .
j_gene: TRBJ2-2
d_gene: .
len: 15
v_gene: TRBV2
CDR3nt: TGTGCCAGCAGTGTGATCTCTAGTAACACCGGGGAGCTGTTTTTT
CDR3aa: CASSVISSNTGELFF

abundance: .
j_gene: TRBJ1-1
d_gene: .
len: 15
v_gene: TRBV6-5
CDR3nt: TGTGCCAGCAGTACTTGGCAAGGAGTTCAGACTGAAGCTTTCTTT
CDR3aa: CASSTWQGVQTEAFF

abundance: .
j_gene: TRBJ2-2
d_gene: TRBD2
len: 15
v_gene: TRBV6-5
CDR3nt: TGTGCCAGCAGTTCCGGGACTAGCGGGGGAGGGGAGCTGTTTTTT
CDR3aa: CASSSGTSGGGELFF

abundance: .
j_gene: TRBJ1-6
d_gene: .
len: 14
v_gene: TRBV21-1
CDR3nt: TGTGCCACTTCCAGGGTTTCGGGTCATTCACCCCTCCACTTT
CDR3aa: CATSRVSGHSPLHF

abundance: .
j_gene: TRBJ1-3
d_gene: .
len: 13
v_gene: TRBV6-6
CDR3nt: TGTGCCAGCAGGGAGAGCTCTGGAAACACCATATATTTT
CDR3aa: CASRESSGNTIYF

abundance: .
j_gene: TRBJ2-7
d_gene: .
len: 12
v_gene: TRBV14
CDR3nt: TGTGCCAGCAGCCTACAGGCCTACGAGCAGTACTTC
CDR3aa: CASSLQAYEQYF

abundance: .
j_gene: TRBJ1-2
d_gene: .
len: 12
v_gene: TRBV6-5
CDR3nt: TGTGCCAGCAGTACCTCAGGGGACGGCTACACCTTC
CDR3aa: CASSTSGDGYTF

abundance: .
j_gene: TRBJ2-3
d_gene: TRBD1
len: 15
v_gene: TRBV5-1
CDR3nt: TGCGCCAGCAGCAACCGGGACAGGGGATCAGATACGCAGTATTTT
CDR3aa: CASSNRDRGSDTQYF

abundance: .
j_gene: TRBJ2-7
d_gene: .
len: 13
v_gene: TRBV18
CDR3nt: TGTGCCAGCTCACATATTGAGTCCTACGAGCAGTACTTC
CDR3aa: CASSHIESYEQYF

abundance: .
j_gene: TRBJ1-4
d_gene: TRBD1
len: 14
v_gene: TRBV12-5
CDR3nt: TGTGCTAGTGGACTTGGACAGGGTAACGAAAAACTGTTTTTT
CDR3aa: CASGLGQGNEKLFF

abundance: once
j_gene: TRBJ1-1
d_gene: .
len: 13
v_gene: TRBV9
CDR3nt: TGTGCCAGCAGCGTAACAGTAAACACTGAAGCTTTCTTT
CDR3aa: CASSVTVNTEAFF

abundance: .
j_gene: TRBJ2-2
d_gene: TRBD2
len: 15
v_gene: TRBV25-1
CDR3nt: TGTGCCAGCAGTGCCGGACTAGCGAGCACCGGGGAGCTGTTTTTT
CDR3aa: CASSAGLASTGELFF

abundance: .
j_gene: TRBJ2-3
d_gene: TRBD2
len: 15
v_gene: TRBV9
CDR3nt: TGTGCCAGCAGCGTTAGCGGGATCAGCACAGATACGCAGTATTTT
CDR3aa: CASSVSGISTDTQYF

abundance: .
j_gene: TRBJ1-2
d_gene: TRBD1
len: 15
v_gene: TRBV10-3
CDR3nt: TGTGCCATCAGTGACCCTTCGACAGGGCGAAGGGACTACACCTTC
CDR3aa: CAISDPSTGRRDYTF

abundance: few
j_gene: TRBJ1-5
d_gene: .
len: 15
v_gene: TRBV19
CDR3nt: TGTGCCAGTAGTATAGACAGGGAGGGGAATCAGCCCCAGCATTTT
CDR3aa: CASSIDREGNQPQHF

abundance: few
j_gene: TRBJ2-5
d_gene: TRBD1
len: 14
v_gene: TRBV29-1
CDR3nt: TGCAGCGTTGGGTATAGGGACAGCCAAGAGACCCAGTACTTC
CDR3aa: CSVGYRDSQETQYF

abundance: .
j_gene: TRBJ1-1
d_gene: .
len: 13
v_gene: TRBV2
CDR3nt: TGTGCCAGCAAGGGGGTTACGAACACTGAAGCTTTCTTT
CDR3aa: CASKGVTNTEAFF

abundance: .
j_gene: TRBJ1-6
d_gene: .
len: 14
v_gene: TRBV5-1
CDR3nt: TGCGCCAGCAGCTTGGCAGGGAATAAAGAACCCCTCCACTTT
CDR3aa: CASSLAGNKEPLHF

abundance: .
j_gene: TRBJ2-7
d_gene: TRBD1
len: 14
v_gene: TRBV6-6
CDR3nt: TGTGCCAGCAGGCCGAGACAGGGAGCCTACGAGCAGTACTTC
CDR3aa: CASRPRQGAYEQYF

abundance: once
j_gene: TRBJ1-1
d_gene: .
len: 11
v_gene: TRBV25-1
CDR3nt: TGTGCCAGCAATTTCGACAGTGAAGCTTTCTTT
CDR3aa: CASNFDSEAFF

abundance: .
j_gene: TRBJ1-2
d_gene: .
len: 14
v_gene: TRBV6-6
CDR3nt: TGTGCCAGCAGTTCCGAAACGGCAGGGCATGGCTACACCTTC
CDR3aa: CASSSETAGHGYTF

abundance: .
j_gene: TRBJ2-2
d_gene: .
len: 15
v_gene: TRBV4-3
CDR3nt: TGCGCCAGCAGCCAAGAGACCGGGGGCACCGGGGAGCTGTTTTTT
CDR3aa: CASSQETGGTGELFF

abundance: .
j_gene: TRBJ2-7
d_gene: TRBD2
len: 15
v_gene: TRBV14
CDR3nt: TGTGCCAGCAGCCCAAGCGGGAGGAACCCCTACGAGCAGTACTTC
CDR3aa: CASSPSGRNPYEQYF

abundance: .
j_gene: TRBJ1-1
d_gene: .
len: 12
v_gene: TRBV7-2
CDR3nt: TGTGCCAGCAGCCGACAGAACACTGAAGCTTTCTTT
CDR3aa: CASSRQNTEAFF

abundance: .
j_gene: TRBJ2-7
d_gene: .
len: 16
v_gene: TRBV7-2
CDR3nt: TGTGCCAGCAGCATAGGGGGAGCTGAACTCTCCTACGAGCAGTACTTC
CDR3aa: CASSIGGAELSYEQYF

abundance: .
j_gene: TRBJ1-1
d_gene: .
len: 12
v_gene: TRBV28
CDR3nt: TGTGCCAGTTTGTCAGGGCGTACTGAAGCTTTCTTT
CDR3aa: CASLSGRTEAFF

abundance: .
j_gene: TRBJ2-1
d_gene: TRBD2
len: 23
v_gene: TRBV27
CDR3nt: TGTGCCAGCACTCTAATGAAACCTGGGACTAGCGGGAGTCCTACGAGCTCCTACAATGAGCAGTTCTTC
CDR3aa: CASTLMKPGTSGSPTSSYNEQFF